The 3 T cell receptor beta chains presented below share a single source sample, sequenced in a study of CD8+ T cells in alopecia areata. Regarding treatment: oral pan-JAK inhibitor, 5-10 mg twice daily. Following RNA extraction, reverse transcription yielded cDNA that acted as the sequencing template. Libraries were prepared by immunoSEQ multiplex PCR; TCRdb keeps only in-frame clonotypes and omits some of them. The sample carries 80,000 to 100,000 clones, around 47% recorded once. The source material was CD8+ T cells sorted from blood, sampled at week 24, from a patient treated with tofacitinib. Receptors were obtained from a human donor with alopecia areata.

The V call is TRBV2, the J call TRBJ2-3; 8 bases map to TRBD2. The junction had 9 bases not matched to a gene; V was cut back by 7 bases and J by 0 bases. Germline V CDR1 and CDR2: SNHLY, FYNNEI. This CDR3 is 16 amino acids long. The CDR3 DNA reads TGTGCCAGCAATCGATTGTCTAGCGGGAGCACAGATACGCAGTATTTT. Its protein product is CASNRLSSGSTDTQYF.

This clone has only a few counts. J is TRBJ1-1 and V is TRBV25-1, with TRBD1 as a possible D gene (5 bases). Germline loops: CDR1 MGHDK, CDR2 SYGVNS. Trimming shortened V by 1 base and J by 0 bases, and 9 bases separated the two germline ends. The CDR3 is 15 amino acids. The CDR3: CASSEWGEMNTEAFF. Here the CDR3 DNA reads TGTGCCAGCAGTGAATGGGGGGAGATGAACACTGAAGCTTTCTTT.

The chain has TRBV4-3 and TRBJ1-4, with a tentative D call TRBD1 (5 bases). The germline V gene has CDR1 LGHNA and CDR2 YSLEER. V lost 0 bases to trimming and J lost 8 bases, with 16 bases between them. CDR3 length: 16 residues. The CDR3 loop reads CASSQDTRGYNEKLFF. DNA for the CDR3: TGCGCCAGCAGCCAAGATACGAGGGGTTATAACGAAAAACTGTTTTTT.